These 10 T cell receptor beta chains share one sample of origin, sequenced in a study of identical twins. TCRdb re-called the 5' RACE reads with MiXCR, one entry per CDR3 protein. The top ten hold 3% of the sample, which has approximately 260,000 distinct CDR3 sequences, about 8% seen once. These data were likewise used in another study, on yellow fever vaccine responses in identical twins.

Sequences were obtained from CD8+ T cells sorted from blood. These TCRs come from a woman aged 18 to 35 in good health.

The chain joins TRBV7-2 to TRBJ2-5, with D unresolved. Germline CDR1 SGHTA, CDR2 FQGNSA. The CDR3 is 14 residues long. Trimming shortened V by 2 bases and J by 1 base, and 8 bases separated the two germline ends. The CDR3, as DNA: TGTGCCAGCAGCTTATACCGGGTCCAAGAGACCCAGTACTTC. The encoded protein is CASSLYRVQETQYF.

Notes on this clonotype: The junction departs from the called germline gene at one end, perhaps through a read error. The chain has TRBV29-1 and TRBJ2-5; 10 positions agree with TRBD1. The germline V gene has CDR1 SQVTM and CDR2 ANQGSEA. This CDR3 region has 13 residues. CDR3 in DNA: TGCAGCGTCGACGGACAGGGGGGGGCGGCCCAGCACTTC. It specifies CSVDGQGGAAQHF.

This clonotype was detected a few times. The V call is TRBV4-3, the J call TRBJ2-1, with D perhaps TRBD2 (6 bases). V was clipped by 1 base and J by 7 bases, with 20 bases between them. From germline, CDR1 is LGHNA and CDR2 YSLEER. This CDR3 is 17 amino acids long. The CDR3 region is CASSQGSSGYGGNEQFF. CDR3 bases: TGCGCCAGCAGCCAAGGGTCATCGGGATATGGGGGGAATGAGCAGTTCTTC.

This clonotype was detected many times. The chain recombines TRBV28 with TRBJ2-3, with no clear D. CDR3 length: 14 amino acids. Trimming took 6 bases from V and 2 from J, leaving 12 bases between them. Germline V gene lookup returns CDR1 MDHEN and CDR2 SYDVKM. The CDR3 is CASRHDSSTDTQYF. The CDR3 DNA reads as TGTGCCAGCAGGCATGACTCGTCCACAGATACGCAGTATTTT.

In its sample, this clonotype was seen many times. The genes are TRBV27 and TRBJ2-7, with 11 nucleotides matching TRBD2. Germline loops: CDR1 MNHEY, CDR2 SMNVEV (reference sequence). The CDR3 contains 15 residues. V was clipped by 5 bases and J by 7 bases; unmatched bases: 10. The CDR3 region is CASSLYSGGAEEQYF. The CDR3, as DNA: TGTGCCAGCAGTCTCTATAGCGGGGGGGCTGAAGAGCAGTACTTC.

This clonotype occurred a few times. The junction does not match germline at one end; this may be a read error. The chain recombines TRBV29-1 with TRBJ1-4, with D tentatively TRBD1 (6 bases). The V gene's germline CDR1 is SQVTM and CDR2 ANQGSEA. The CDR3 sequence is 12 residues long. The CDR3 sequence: CSVAGEDPGHQF. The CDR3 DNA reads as TGCAGCGTTGCCGGGGAGGACCCGGGACACCAATTT.

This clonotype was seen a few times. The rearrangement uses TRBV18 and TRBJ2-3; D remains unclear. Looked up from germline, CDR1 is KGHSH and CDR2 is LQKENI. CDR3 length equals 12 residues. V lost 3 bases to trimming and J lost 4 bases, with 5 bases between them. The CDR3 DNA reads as TGTGCCAGCTCACCTCCTCCAGATACGCAGTATTTT. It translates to CASSPPPDTQYF.

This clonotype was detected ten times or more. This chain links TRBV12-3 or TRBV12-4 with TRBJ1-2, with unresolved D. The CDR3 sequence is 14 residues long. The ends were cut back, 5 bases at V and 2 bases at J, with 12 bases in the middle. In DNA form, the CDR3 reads TGTGCCAGCAGTCCCAGGATAAAGAACTATGGCTACACCTTC. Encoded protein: CASSPRIKNYGYTF.

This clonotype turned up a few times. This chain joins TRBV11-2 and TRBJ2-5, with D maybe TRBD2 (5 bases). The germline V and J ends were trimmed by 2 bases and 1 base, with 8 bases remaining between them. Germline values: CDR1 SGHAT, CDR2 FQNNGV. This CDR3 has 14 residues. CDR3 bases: TGTGCCAGCAGCTTAATCCGGGGCCAAGAGACCCAGTACTTC. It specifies CASSLIRGQETQYF.

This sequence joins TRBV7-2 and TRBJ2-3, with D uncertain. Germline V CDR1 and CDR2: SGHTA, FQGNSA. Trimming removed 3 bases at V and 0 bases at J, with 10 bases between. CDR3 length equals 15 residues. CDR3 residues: CASSLTWASTDTQYF. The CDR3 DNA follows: TGTGCCAGCAGCTTGACTTGGGCTAGCACAGATACGCAGTATTTT.